A single sample is the source of the 20 T cell receptor beta chains below, sequenced in a study of blood T cell repertoires in COVID-19 (dated by TCRdb to 2018 to 2021). The library relied on the immunoSEQ multiplex PCR assay. This is the immuneACCESS table as TCRdb keeps it, with only in-frame sequences that have V and J called. A part of the clones is gone; compared with another copy, unresolved V genes explain less than half, and the rest is unexplained. In all, the sample holds approximately 500,000 clones, and 85% to 90% of those were seen once. 7.8% of the sample is taken by the ten largest. Material: peripheral blood. The receptors were sampled from a woman aged 45-65 years with COVID-19, enrolled during active disease.

The CDR3 loop is CASSTGGALEKLFF. The CDR3 coding sequence is TGTGCCAGCAGCACGGGCGGGGCTTTGGAAAAACTGTTTTTT. The chain employs TRBV28 and TRBJ1-4, with D maybe TRBD1 (5 bases). In germline, CDR1 is MDHEN, CDR2 SYDVKM. The CDR3 contains 14 residues. V was cut by 6 bases and J by 8 bases, with 16 bases left in between.

This clone appeared a single time. V usage is TRBV27 and J usage is TRBJ1-5; the D gene is possibly TRBD1 (6 bases). Per germline, CDR1 MNHEY and CDR2 SMNVEV (reference sequence). The CDR3 covers 12 residues. V lost 10 bases and J 4 bases, leaving 11 bases between the germline ends. The CDR3: CATSTGNQPQHF. The CDR3, as DNA: TGTGCCACCTCAACAGGGAATCAGCCCCAGCATTTT.

The rearrangement joins TRBV11-3 to TRBJ2-2; weak D call: TRBD1 (6 bases). From germline, CDR1 is SGHNT and CDR2 YENEEA. V gave up 5 bases and J gave up 2 bases, with 12 bases separating them. The CDR3 contains 15 residues. The CDR3 DNA reads as TGTGCCAGCAGCCTTGGGACATATAACACCGGGGAGCTGTTTTTT. Residues: CASSLGTYNTGELFF.

CDR3 sequence: CASSPLKGENTEAFF. In nucleotides, the CDR3 is TGTGCCAGCTCACCCCTTAAGGGGGAGAACACTGAAGCTTTCTTT. The rearrangement joins TRBV18 to TRBJ1-1, with D possibly being TRBD1 (6 bases). V was trimmed by 3 bases and J by 1 base, leaving 12 bases between them. The CDR3 covers 15 residues. Germline CDR1 reads KGHSH; CDR2 reads LQKENI.

The CDR3 sequence is CASSRTGREQYF. CDR3 nucleotides: TGTGCCAGCAGTCGAACAGGACGCGAGCAGTACTTC. The chain has TRBV12-3 or TRBV12-4 and TRBJ2-7, with D tentatively TRBD1 (5 bases). V lost 5 bases and J 6 bases, leaving 11 bases between the germline ends. This CDR3 has 12 amino acids.

This clone has a single count. This CDR3 is CASSLNTGELFF. CDR3 DNA: TGTGCCAGCAGTCTGAACACCGGGGAGCTGTTTTTT. The V and J genes are TRBV28 and TRBJ2-2; no reliable D call. The CDR3 sequence is 12 residues long. Between the trimmed V and J ends, which lost 5 bases and 1 base, there was a span of 2 bases. Germline-derived CDR1 and CDR2 are MDHEN and SYDVKM.

The CDR3 DNA is TGCGCCAGCAGCCAAGCGGACATAGGGTCCTACGAGCAGTACTTC. Amino acid sequence: CASSQADIGSYEQYF. The V gene is TRBV4-1, the J gene TRBJ2-7; maybe TRBD1 (5 bases). CDR3 size: 15 residues. V lost 1 base to trimming and J lost 1 base, with 11 bases between them. Germline V gene lookup returns CDR1 MGHRA and CDR2 YSYEKL.

V and J are TRBV20-1 and TRBJ2-2; 9 bases fit TRBD1. This CDR3 contains 14 residues. Germline CDR1 and CDR2: DFQATT and SNEGSKA (reference sequence). V lost 3 bases to trimming and J lost 7 bases; unmatched junction nucleotides: 6. CDR3 sequence (DNA): TGCAGTGCTAGTGCCGGGACAGGGAACGGGGAGCTGTTTTTT. Its translation: CSASAGTGNGELFF.

A single count supports this clone. This sequence joins TRBV7-9 and TRBJ2-7; TRBD2 agrees at 11 bases. In germline, CDR1 is SEHNR, CDR2 FQNEAQ (reference sequence). The junction had 3 bases not matched to a gene; V was cut back by 3 bases and J by 5 bases. CDR3 length equals 14 residues. CDR3 in amino acids: CASSFSGGADEQYF. The CDR3 DNA sequence: TGTGCCAGCAGCTTTAGCGGGGGGGCTGACGAGCAGTACTTC.

The rearrangement uses TRBV19 and TRBJ2-7, with no clear D. V shed 1 base and J shed 3 bases, with 7 bases lying between them. The germline V gene has CDR1 LNHDA and CDR2 SQIVND (reference sequence). The CDR3 is made up of 13 amino acids. Written as DNA, the CDR3 is TGTGCCAGTAGTATAGGTGTCAACTACGAGCAGTACTTC. This codes for CASSIGVNYEQYF.

V is TRBV30 and J is TRBJ1-4, with D hard to call. The CDR3 runs to 13 residues. V was pared by 5 bases and J by 1 base, with 8 bases between. The germline gives CDR1 GTSNPN, CDR2 SVGIG (reference sequence). The CDR3 DNA is TGTGCCTGGTCGAGGGTAACTAATGAAAAACTGTTTTTT. This sequence encodes CAWSRVTNEKLFF.

This chain joins TRBV5-4 and TRBJ1-6; the D is unclear. V was pared by 4 bases and J by 0 bases, with 11 bases between. The CDR3 totals 16 residues. Germline CDR1 SGHNT, CDR2 YYREEE (reference sequence). CDR3 sequence: CASSPDGFSYNSPLHF. CDR3 nucleotide sequence: TGTGCCAGCAGCCCTGACGGGTTCTCCTATAATTCACCCCTCCACTTT.

The chain employs TRBV6-5 and TRBJ1-1; D unclear. This CDR3 contains 13 residues. Germline V CDR1 and CDR2: MNHEY, SVGAGI. V was clipped by 5 bases and J by 11 bases, with 18 bases between them. This CDR3 is CASSTGARVGAFF. CDR3 DNA: TGTGCCAGCAGTACCGGAGCGAGGGTCGGGGCTTTCTTT.

J is TRBJ1-3 and V is TRBV18; D is uncertain. CDR1 and CDR2 (germline): KGHSH, LQKENI. Trimming removed 3 bases from V and 2 bases from J, with 11 bases in between. The CDR3 has 15 residues. The CDR3 here is CASSPLFQAGNTIYF. CDR3 in DNA: TGTGCCAGCTCACCCCTATTTCAGGCTGGAAACACCATATATTTT.

The chain recombines TRBV4-2 with TRBJ1-4, with D possibly matching TRBD1 (5 bases). Trimming pared 4 bases from V and 0 bases from J, leaving 6 bases between. CDR1 and CDR2 from the germline V gene are LGHNA and YNFKEQ. The CDR3 runs 14 residues. CDR3: CASSPGTTNEKLFF. The CDR3 region has the DNA TGTGCCAGCAGCCCAGGGACAACTAATGAAAAACTGTTTTTT.

This chain joins TRBV19 and TRBJ1-1, with D possibly matching TRBD1 (5 bases). CDR1 and CDR2 from the germline V gene are LNHDA and SQIVND (reference sequence). V lost 5 bases and J 5 bases, leaving 15 bases between the germline ends. The CDR3 totals 14 residues. CDR3 nucleotides: TGTGCCAGTAGTCCCCAGGGTGTTGTGACTGAAGCTTTCTTT. Translating gives CASSPQGVVTEAFF.

The V call is TRBV30, the J call TRBJ1-2, with TRBD1 matching 7 bases. The CDR3 sequence is 14 residues long. V shed 1 base, J shed 4 bases, and the junction held 6 bases outside the gene matches. Per the germline V gene, CDR1 is GTSNPN and CDR2 is SVGIG (reference sequence). The CDR3 nucleotides are TGTGCCTGGAGTGAGGCAGGGGGGAGCTATGGCTACACCTTC. This encodes CAWSEAGGSYGYTF.

In this sample, this clone turned up once. V usage is TRBV5-5 and J usage is TRBJ2-7, with 7 bases identical to TRBD1. This CDR3 has 14 amino acids. CDR1 SGHKS and CDR2 YYEKEE come from the germline V gene (reference sequence). The junction had 8 bases not matched to a gene; V was cut back by 4 bases and J by 4 bases. In DNA form, the CDR3 reads TGTGCCAGCAGCCCTGAGGGGGCGAATTACGAGCAGTACTTC. Protein sequence: CASSPEGANYEQYF.

The gene calls are TRBV11-2 and TRBJ1-2; 10 positions match TRBD1. This CDR3 has 15 residues. Germline V gene lookup returns CDR1 SGHAT and CDR2 FQNNGV. V gave up 2 bases and J gave up 7 bases; unmatched junction bases: 7. In nucleotides, the CDR3 is TGTGCCAGCAGCTTAAACCGACAGGGGGCGATTGGCTACACCTTC. Its translation is CASSLNRQGAIGYTF.

The chain carries TRBV18 and TRBJ1-5, with TRBD1 matching 7 bases. From germline, CDR1 is KGHSH and CDR2 LQKENI. The CDR3 runs to 13 residues. The V segment lost 4 bases and the J segment 7 bases; nucleotides outside the gene matches: 4. In DNA form, the CDR3 reads TGTGCCAGCTCACAGGGGGCCCACCAGCCCCAGCATTTT. It specifies CASSQGAHQPQHF.